The present entry profiles one T cell receptor beta chain with its context. CDR3 length: 12 residues. Germline values: CDR1 SQVTM, CDR2 ANQGSEA. Trimming pared 7 bases from V and 3 bases from J, leaving 13 bases between. Profiling relied on immunoSEQ multiplex PCR, and the TCRdb table lists in-frame clones only, not all of them. The profile shows approximately 52,000 clones, less than 90% of them singletons. The record originates from a study of blood T cell repertoires in COVID-19. The J gene is TRBJ2-7, the V gene TRBV29-1, with D possibly matching TRBD1 (6 bases). The receptor was isolated from a woman over 75 with acute or convalescent COVID-19. Sequenced input: peripheral blood. CDR3 bases: TGCAGCGCCGGGGACATCTACTACGAGCAGTACTTC. It translates to CSAGDIYYEQYF.